This T cell receptor beta chain was recorded in a study of blood T cell repertoires in COVID-19. Study-wide background: Acute-phase and convalescent COVID-19 samples originated in the United States, Italy and Spain. T cells, B-cell-depleted T cells, or PBMCs provided the cDNA or gDNA that served as material.

Original methodology: Estimates of nucleated cell counts were drawn from the amplification of reference gene primers. Method: immunoSEQ multiplex PCR; TCRdb's copy keeps in-frame clones and lacks some. V, J and clone size reflect that table, while D and trimming were determined from the DNA. The table has roughly 180,000 clones, approximately 80% seen once; the top ten hold roughly 7%. The junction had 8 bases not matched to a gene; V was cut back by 6 bases and J by 1 base. In germline, CDR1 is SEHNR, CDR2 FQNEAQ (reference sequence). The CDR3 has 16 amino acids. The sample consisted of peripheral blood. The TCR originated in a human donor in a cohort sampled during active COVID-19. The V call is TRBV7-9, the J call TRBJ2-7; TRBD2 matches 11 bases. Written as DNA, the CDR3 is TGTGCCAGCAGTCTAGCGGGGGGCACCATGTCCTACGAGCAGTACTTC. This gives the protein CASSLAGGTMSYEQYF.